This T cell receptor beta chain originates from a study of response to subunit inactivated influenza vaccine. General study points: It was suggested by the authors that few new T cells are recruited by each seasonal influenza vaccination.

A word on this clonotype: The antigen is not known.

The V and J ends lost 1 base and 8 bases respectively, with 5 bases between them. Germline CDR1 SEHNR, CDR2 FQNEAQ (reference sequence). This CDR3 region has 11 residues. TCRdb processed the RT-PCR reads anew with MiXCR; each CDR3 protein has one entry. The sample lists about 480,000 distinct CDR3 sequences; around 25% were seen once. Sequencing used CD4+ T cells sorted from PBMCs, obtained 5 to 6 days after vaccination. The chain has TRBV7-9 and TRBJ1-1; D gene ambiguous. The receptor's source is a man aged 50 or older who received an inactivated influenza vaccine. This chain's CDR3 is CASSLVEEAFF. In DNA form, the CDR3 reads TGTGCCAGCAGCTTAGTGGAGGAAGCTTTCTTT.